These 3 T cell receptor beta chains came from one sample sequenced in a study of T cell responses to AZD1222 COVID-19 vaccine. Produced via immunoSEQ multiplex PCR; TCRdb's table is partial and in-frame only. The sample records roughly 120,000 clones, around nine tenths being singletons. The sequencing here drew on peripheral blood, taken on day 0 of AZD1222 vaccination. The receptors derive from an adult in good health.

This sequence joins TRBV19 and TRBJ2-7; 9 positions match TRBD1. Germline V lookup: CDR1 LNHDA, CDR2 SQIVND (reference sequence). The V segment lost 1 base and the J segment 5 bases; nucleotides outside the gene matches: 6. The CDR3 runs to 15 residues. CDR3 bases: TGTGCCAGTAGTATAGGCCGGGACAGGGCTCACGAGCAGTACTTC. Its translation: CASSIGRDRAHEQYF.

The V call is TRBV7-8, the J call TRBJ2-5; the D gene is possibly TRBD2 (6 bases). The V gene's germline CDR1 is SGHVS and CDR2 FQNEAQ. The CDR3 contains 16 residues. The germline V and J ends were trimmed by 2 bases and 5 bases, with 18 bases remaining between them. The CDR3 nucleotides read TGTGCCAGCAGCTTATTTGTGGGTGGCGGGACGGAGACCCAGTACTTC. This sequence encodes CASSLFVGGGTETQYF.

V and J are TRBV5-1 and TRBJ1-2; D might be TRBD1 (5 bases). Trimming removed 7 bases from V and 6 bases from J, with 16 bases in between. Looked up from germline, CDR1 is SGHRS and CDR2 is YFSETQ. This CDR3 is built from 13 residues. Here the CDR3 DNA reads TGCGCCAGCCGCATGGGGGAAAGCAATGGCTACACCTTC. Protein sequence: CASRMGESNGYTF.